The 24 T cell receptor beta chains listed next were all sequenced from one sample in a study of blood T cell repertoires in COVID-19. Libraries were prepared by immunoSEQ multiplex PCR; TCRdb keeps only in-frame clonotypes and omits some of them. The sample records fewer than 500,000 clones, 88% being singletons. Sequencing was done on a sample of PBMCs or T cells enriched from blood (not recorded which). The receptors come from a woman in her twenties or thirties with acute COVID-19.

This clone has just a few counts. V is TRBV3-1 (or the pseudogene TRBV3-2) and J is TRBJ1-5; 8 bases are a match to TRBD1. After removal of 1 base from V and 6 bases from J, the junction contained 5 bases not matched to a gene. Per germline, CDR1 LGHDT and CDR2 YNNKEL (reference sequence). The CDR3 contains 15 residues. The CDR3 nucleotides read TGTGCCAGCAGCCAAGCAGGGGGCGCCGGTCAGCCCCAGCATTTT. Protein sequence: CASSQAGGAGQPQHF.

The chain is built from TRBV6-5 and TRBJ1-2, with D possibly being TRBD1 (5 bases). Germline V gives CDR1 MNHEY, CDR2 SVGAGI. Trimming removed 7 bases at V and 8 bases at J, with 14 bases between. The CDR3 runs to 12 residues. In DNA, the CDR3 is TGTGCCAGCACCACGGGGGGTTACGGCTACACCTTC. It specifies CASTTGGYGYTF.

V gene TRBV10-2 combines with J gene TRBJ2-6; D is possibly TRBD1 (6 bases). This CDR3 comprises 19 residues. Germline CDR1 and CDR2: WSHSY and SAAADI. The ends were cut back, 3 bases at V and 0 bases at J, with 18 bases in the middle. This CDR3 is CASSDNRVLLISGANVLTF. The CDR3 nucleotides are TGCGCCAGCAGTGATAACAGGGTGCTTCTAATCTCTGGGGCCAACGTCCTGACTTTC.

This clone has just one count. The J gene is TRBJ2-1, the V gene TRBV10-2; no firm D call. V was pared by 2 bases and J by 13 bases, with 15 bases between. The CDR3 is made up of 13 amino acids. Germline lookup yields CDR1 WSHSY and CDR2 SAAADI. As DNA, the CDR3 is TGCGCCAGCAGTGAGCCAGGAAATATGGCTCAGTTCTTC. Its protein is CASSEPGNMAQFF.

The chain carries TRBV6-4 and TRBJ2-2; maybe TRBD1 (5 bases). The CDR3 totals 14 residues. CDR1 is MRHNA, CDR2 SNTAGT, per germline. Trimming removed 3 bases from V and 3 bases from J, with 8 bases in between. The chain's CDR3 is CASSEGPYTGELFF. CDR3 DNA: TGTGCCAGCAGTGAGGGGCCTTACACCGGGGAGCTGTTTTTT.

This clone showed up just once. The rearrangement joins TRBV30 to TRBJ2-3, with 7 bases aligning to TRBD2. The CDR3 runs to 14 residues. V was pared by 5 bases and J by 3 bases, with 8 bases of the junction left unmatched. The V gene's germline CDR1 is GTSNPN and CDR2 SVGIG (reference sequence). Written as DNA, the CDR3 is TGTGCCTGGGGTCACGCGGGGGTGACAGATACGCAGTATTTT. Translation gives CAWGHAGVTDTQYF.

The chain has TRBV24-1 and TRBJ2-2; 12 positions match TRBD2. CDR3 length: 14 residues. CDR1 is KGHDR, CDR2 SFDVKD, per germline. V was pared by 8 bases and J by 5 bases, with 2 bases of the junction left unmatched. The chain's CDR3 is CATTGLAGTGELFF. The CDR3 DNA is TGTGCCACCACCGGACTAGCGGGGACCGGGGAGCTGTTTTTT.

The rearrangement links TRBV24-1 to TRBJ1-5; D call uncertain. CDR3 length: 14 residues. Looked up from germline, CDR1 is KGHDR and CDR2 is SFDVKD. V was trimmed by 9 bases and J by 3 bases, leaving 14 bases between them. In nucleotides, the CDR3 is TGTGCCACCGCCGCGGAGCATAACAATCAGCCCCAGCATTTT. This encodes CATAAEHNNQPQHF.

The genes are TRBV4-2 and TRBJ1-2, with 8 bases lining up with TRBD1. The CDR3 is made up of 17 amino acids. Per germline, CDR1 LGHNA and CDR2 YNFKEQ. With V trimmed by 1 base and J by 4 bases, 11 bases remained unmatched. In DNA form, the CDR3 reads TGTGCCAGCAGCCAAGCGGCCCGACAGGGGAGATCCTATGGCTACACCTTC. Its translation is CASSQAARQGRSYGYTF.

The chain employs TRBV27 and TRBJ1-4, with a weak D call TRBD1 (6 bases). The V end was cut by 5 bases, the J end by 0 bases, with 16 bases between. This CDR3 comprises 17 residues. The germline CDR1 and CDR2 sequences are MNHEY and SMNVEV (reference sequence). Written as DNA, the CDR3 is TGTGCCAGCAGTACAACAGGGTGGGGGTCAACTAATGAAAAACTGTTTTTT. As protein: CASSTTGWGSTNEKLFF.

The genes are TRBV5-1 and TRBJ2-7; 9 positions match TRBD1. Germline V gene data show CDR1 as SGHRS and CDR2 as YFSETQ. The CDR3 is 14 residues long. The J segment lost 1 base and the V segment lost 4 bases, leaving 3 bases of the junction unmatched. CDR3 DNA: TGCGCCAGCAGCGTGGGACAGGGTTCCTACGAGCAGTACTTC. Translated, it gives CASSVGQGSYEQYF.

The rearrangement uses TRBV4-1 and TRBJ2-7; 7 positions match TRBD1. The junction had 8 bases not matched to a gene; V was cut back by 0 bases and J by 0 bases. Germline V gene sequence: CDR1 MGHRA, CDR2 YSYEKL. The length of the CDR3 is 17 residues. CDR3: CASSQERPTGPSYEQYF. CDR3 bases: TGCGCCAGCAGCCAAGAAAGGCCGACAGGGCCCTCCTACGAGCAGTACTTC.

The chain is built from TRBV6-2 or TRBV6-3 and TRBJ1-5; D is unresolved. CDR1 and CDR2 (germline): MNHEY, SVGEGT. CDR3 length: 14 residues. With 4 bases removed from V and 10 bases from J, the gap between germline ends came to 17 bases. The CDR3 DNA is TGTGCCAGCAGTTTCACTGATTACTTTAAACCCCAGCATTTT. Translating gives CASSFTDYFKPQHF.

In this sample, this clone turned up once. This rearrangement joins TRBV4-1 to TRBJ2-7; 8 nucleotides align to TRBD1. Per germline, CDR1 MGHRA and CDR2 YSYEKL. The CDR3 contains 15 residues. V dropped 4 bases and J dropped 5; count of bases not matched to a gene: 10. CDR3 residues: CASSLWTGSVDEQYF. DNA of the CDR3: TGCGCCAGCAGCCTGTGGACAGGGTCCGTCGACGAGCAGTACTTC.

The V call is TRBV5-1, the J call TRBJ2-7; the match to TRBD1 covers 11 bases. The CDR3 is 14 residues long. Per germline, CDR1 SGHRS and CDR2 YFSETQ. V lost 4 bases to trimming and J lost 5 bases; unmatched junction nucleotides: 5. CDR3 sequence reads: CASSLGTGGNEQYF. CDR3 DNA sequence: TGCGCCAGCAGCCTAGGGACAGGGGGAAACGAGCAGTACTTC.

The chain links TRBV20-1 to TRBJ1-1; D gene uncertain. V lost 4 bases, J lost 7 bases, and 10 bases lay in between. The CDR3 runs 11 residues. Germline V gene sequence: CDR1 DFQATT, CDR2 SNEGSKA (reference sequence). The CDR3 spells CSAKREGEAFF. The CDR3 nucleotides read TGCAGTGCTAAGAGGGAGGGTGAAGCTTTCTTT.

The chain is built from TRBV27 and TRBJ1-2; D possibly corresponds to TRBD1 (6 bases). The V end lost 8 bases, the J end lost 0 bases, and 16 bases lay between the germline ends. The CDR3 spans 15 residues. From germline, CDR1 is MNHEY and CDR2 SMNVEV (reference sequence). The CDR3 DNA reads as TGTGCCAGCCTTAGTTTGGGGGCCTCTAACTATGGCTACACCTTC. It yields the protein CASLSLGASNYGYTF.

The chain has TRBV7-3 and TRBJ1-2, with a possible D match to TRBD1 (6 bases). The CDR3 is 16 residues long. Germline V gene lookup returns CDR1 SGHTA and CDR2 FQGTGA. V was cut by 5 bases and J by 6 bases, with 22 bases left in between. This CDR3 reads CASSLEWGGPPDGYTF. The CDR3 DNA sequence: TGTGCCAGCAGCCTGGAATGGGGGGGGCCCCCAGATGGCTACACCTTC.

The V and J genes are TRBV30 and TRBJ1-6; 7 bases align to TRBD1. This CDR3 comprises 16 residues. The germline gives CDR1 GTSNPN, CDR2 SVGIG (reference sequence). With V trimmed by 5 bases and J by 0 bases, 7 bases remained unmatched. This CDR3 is CAWRDSLSSYNSPLHF. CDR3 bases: TGTGCCTGGCGGGACAGCCTTAGCTCCTATAATTCACCCCTCCACTTT.

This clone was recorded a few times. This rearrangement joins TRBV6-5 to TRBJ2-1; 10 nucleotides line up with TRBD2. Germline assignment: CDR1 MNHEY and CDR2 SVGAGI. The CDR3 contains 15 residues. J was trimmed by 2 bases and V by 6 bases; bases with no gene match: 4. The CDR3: CASRTGTSAYNEQFF. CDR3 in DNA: TGTGCCAGCAGAACGGGGACTAGCGCCTACAATGAGCAGTTCTTC.

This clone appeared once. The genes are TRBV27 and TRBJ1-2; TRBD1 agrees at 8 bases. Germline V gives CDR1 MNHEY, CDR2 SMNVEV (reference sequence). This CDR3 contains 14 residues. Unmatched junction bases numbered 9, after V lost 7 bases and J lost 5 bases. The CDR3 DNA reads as TGTGCCAGCACTAACTCAGGGGGCGCGTATGGCTACACCTTC. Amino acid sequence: CASTNSGGAYGYTF.

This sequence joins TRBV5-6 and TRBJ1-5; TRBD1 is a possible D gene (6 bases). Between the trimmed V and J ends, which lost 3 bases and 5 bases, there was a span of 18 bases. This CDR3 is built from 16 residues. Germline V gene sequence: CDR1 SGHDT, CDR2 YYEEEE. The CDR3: CASSWRGAERHQPQHF. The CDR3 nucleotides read TGTGCCAGCAGCTGGCGGGGGGCGGAGAGACATCAGCCCCAGCATTTT. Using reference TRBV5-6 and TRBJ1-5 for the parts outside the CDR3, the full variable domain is DAGVTQSPTHLIKTRGQQVTLRCSPKSGHDTVSWYQQALGQGPQFIFQYYEEEERQRGNFPDRFSGHQFPNYSSELNVNALLLGDSALYLCASSWRGAERHQPQHFGDGTRLSIL.

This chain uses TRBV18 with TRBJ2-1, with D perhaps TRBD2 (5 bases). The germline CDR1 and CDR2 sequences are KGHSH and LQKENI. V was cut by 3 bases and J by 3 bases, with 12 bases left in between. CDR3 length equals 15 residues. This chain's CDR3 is CASSPLTGSYNEQFF. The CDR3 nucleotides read TGTGCCAGCTCACCTTTAACGGGAAGCTACAATGAGCAGTTCTTC.

The CDR3 is CASSSLRSSGNTIYF. The CDR3 DNA is TGTGCCAGCAGCTCACTCCGGAGCTCTGGAAACACCATATATTTT. The chain employs TRBV7-9 and TRBJ1-3; D remains ambiguous. Trimming removed 4 bases from V and 0 bases from J, with 10 bases in between. This CDR3 spans 15 amino acids. Germline V lookup: CDR1 SEHNR, CDR2 FQNEAQ (reference sequence).